The source of this T cell receptor (beta chain) is a study of memory CD4+ T cells and cytomegalovirus serostatus. Study findings and constraints: Suggested: most of the CMV-linked TCR signature lies in CD4+ memory cells. Each of 65 to 70 CMV-associated TCRbeta sequences occurred in one to five individuals.

On this clone: Its antigen is unidentified.

Only in-frame clones appear in the TCRdb table, and some are missing; sequencing was by immunoSEQ multiplex PCR. This table has some 80,000 clones, 65% to 85% appearing once. The sort gate was single viable CD3+CD4+CD8-CD45RO+ cells for memory CD4+ T cells. Serostatus was set by detecting CMV pp150, pp28, p38, p52 IgG. After thawing, CD4+ T cells were positively selected. The source of this sequence is an adult in good health and CMV-seronegative. The specimen sequenced was memory CD4+ T cells from blood.

The CDR3 here is CSVDQGAGTEAFF. CDR3 coding DNA: TGCAGCGTTGATCAGGGGGCCGGCACTGAAGCTTTCTTT. The chain carries TRBV29-1 and TRBJ1-1; 8 positions match TRBD1. V lost 3 bases and J lost 4; bases outside the gene matches: 4. Germline V gene sequence: CDR1 SQVTM, CDR2 ANQGSEA. The CDR3 extends over 13 amino acids.